Presented here are 18 T cell receptor beta chains from one specimen sequenced in a study of blood T cell repertoires in COVID-19. Repertoires were generated with immunoSEQ multiplex PCR, while TCRdb's copy carries only in-frame clones and drops some. In the table there are about 140,000 clones, approximately 88% of which are singletons. Sequences were obtained from PBMCs or T cells enriched from blood (not recorded which). The receptors stem from a man between 40 and 49 years old with acute COVID-19.

CDR3 sequence reads: CASTGKPNQPQHF. CDR3 DNA sequence: TGTGCCAGCACGGGGAAGCCCAATCAGCCCCAGCATTTT. This chain connects TRBV2 to TRBJ1-5; D is ambiguous. Trimming took off 7 bases at V and 3 bases at J, with 10 bases between the two ends. The V gene's germline CDR1 is SNHLY and CDR2 FYNNEI. This CDR3 comprises 13 residues. Drawing the rest from reference TRBV2 and TRBJ1-5, the complete variable domain is EPEVTQTPSHQVTQMGQEVILRCVPISNHLYFYWYRQILGQKVEFLVSFYNNEISEKSEIFDDQFSVERPDGSNFTLKIRSTKLEDSAMYFCASTGKPNQPQHFGDGTRLSIL.

This chain uses TRBV28 with TRBJ2-5; 9 bases match TRBD2. V was pared by 4 bases and J by 5 bases, with 8 bases of the junction left unmatched. Per the germline V gene, CDR1 is MDHEN and CDR2 is SYDVKM. The CDR3 has 15 amino acids. CDR3 nucleotides: TGTGCCAGCAGTTGGATATTAGCGGGAGTCGAGACCCAGTACTTC. Translating it yields CASSWILAGVETQYF.

V is TRBV11-2 and J is TRBJ2-6; 8 bases agree with TRBD2. Germline assignment: CDR1 SGHAT and CDR2 FQNNGV. V shed 3 bases and J 0 bases; nucleotides not matched to a gene: 4. There are 17 residues in the CDR3. For the CDR3, the DNA is TGTGCCAGCAGCTTTAGCGGGACCCTCTCTGGGGCCAACGTCCTGACTTTC. This translates into CASSFSGTLSGANVLTF.

This sequence joins TRBV2 and TRBJ2-5, with a possible D match to TRBD2 (5 bases). CDR1 and CDR2 from the germline V gene are SNHLY and FYNNEI. CDR3 length equals 13 residues. V shed 7 bases and J shed 5 bases, with 14 bases lying between them. The CDR3 loop is CASTLTWEETQYF. CDR3 bases: TGTGCCAGCACCCTAACGTGGGAGGAGACCCAGTACTTC.

In DNA, the CDR3 is TGTGCCAGCAACCCCCTAGTTTCAAGGACAGATACGCAGTATTTT. Translating it yields CASNPLVSRTDTQYF. The J gene is TRBJ2-3, the V gene TRBV3-1 (or the pseudogene TRBV3-2); D uncertain. The ends were cut back, 7 bases at V and 3 bases at J, with 17 bases in the middle. Per germline, CDR1 LGHDT and CDR2 YNNKEL (reference sequence). The CDR3 totals 15 residues.

This rearrangement joins TRBV3-1 (or the pseudogene TRBV3-2) to TRBJ2-1; TRBD2 matches at 15 bases. Germline CDR1 LGHDT, CDR2 YNNKEL (reference sequence). V gave up 3 bases and J gave up 6 bases; unmatched junction bases: 9. CDR3 length: 18 amino acids. The CDR3 here is CASSQAGTSGRQANEQFF. CDR3 sequence (DNA): TGTGCCAGCAGCCAGGCCGGGACTAGCGGGAGGCAAGCCAATGAGCAGTTCTTC.

This clone was detected a few times. This chain links TRBV7-2 with TRBJ1-1; D gene uncertain. Germline CDR1 SGHTA, CDR2 FQGNSA. The V end lost 4 bases, the J end lost 3 bases, and 12 bases lay between the germline ends. The length of the CDR3 is 14 residues. This chain's CDR3 is CASSYLPTDTEAFF. CDR3 DNA sequence: TGTGCCAGCAGCTATCTTCCCACAGACACTGAAGCTTTCTTT. Full variable domain (rest looked up from reference TRBV7-2 and TRBJ1-1): GAGVSQSPSNKVTEKGKDVELRCDPISGHTALYWYRQSLGQGLEFLIYFQGNSAPDKSGLPSDRFSAERTGGSVSTLTIQRTQQEDSAVYLCASSYLPTDTEAFFGQGTRLTVV.

The V gene is TRBV28, the J gene TRBJ1-3, with D perhaps TRBD1 (5 bases). This CDR3 has 17 residues. Trimming removed 5 bases from V and 2 bases from J, with 19 bases in between. Germline CDR1 is MDHEN and CDR2 is SYDVKM. The CDR3 sequence is CASSPAGHEKAGNTIYF. For the CDR3, the DNA is TGTGCCAGCAGTCCTGCAGGGCATGAGAAAGCTGGAAACACCATATATTTT.

This chain uses TRBV7-8 with TRBJ2-7; 9 bases map to TRBD2. CDR3 size: 14 residues. Trimming took 2 bases from V and 3 from J; bases not matched to a gene: 2. Germline loops: CDR1 SGHVS, CDR2 FQNEAQ. CDR3 sequence: CASSLSGRSYEQYF. In DNA form, the CDR3 reads TGTGCCAGCAGCTTAAGCGGGAGGAGCTACGAGCAGTACTTC.

This chain links TRBV11-3 with TRBJ1-3; 7 bases map to TRBD1. CDR1 SGHNT and CDR2 YENEEA come from the germline V gene. The J segment lost 9 bases and the V segment lost 5 bases, leaving 10 bases of the junction unmatched. CDR3 length: 14 amino acids. The CDR3 DNA reads as TGTGCCAGCAGCCCTCACAGGGGTTTCGGCACCATATATTTT. Translation: CASSPHRGFGTIYF.

The table lists this clone with a count of one. V usage is TRBV5-1 and J usage is TRBJ2-7, with TRBD1 matching over 8 bases. The CDR3 spans 14 residues. The ends lost 0 bases at V and 5 bases at J; junction bases unmatched: 4. CDR1 SGHRS and CDR2 YFSETQ come from the germline V gene. The CDR3 region is CASSLGQGKDEQYF. The CDR3 DNA sequence: TGCGCCAGCAGCTTGGGACAGGGGAAGGACGAGCAGTACTTC.

The rearrangement joins TRBV19 to TRBJ2-7; tentatively, D is TRBD1 (5 bases). V dropped 3 bases and J dropped 10 bases, with 13 bases sitting between them. Germline CDR1 is LNHDA and CDR2 is SQIVND (reference sequence). The CDR3 has 12 residues. The CDR3 loop is CASSMRQTPQYF. The CDR3 region has the DNA TGTGCCAGTAGTATGAGACAGACGCCCCAGTACTTC.

The chain employs TRBV29-1 and TRBJ1-1, with D possibly being TRBD1 (6 bases). The V gene's germline CDR1 is SQVTM and CDR2 ANQGSEA. The CDR3 spans 13 residues. V was shortened by 8 bases and J by 7 bases, with 20 bases between the two germline ends. CDR3 bases: TGCAGCTCAACGGGGGGCGATATAGGTGAAGCTTTCTTT. Protein: CSSTGGDIGEAFF. Using reference TRBV29-1 and TRBJ1-1 for the parts outside the CDR3, the full variable domain is SAVISQKPSRDICQRGTSLTIQCQVDSQVTMMFWYRQQPGQSLTLIATANQGSEATYESGFVIDKFPISRPNLTFSTLTVSNMSPEDSSIYLCSSTGGDIGEAFFGQGTRLTVV.

The genes are TRBV19 and TRBJ1-2; D perhaps matches TRBD1 (6 bases). With 0 bases removed from V and 9 bases from J, the gap between germline ends came to 8 bases. Germline V lookup: CDR1 LNHDA, CDR2 SQIVND (reference sequence). This CDR3 region has 12 residues. The CDR3: CASSIDQGSYTF. In DNA form, the CDR3 reads TGTGCCAGTAGTATAGATCAGGGGAGCTACACCTTC.

The chain is built from TRBV6-2 or TRBV6-3 and TRBJ1-1, with 11 nucleotides matching TRBD1. The CDR3 sequence is 14 residues long. Unmatched junction bases numbered 13, after V lost 6 bases and J lost 13 bases. Germline loops: CDR1 MNHEY, CDR2 SVGEGT. The CDR3: CASSSSDRGLVGFF. In DNA form, the CDR3 reads TGTGCCAGCAGCTCGTCGGACAGGGGGCTGGTTGGTTTCTTT.

V is TRBV24-1 and J is TRBJ1-3; possibly TRBD1 for D (6 bases). Germline V gene data show CDR1 as KGHDR and CDR2 as SFDVKD. CDR3 length: 17 amino acids. The germline V and J ends were trimmed by 0 bases and 3 bases, with 14 bases remaining between them. The CDR3, as DNA: TGTGCCACCAGTGATTTGCTGGGGGCGCATAATGGAAACACCATATATTTT. Translating it yields CATSDLLGAHNGNTIYF.

The chain employs TRBV28 and TRBJ1-1, with unresolved D. Per the germline V gene, CDR1 is MDHEN and CDR2 is SYDVKM. V was clipped by 6 bases and J by 8 bases, with 13 bases between them. This CDR3 is 12 amino acids long. CDR3 bases: TGTGCCAGCAGCCAGCCCGGAGTCGAAGCTTTCTTT. Translated, it gives CASSQPGVEAFF.

The CDR3 sequence is CASSQTGQGFEQFF. In DNA form, the CDR3 reads TGTGCCAGTAGCCAAACGGGACAGGGGTTTGAGCAGTTCTTC. The V call is TRBV19, the J call TRBJ2-1, with TRBD1 identical over 10 bases. The CDR3 has 14 amino acids. Germline V gene lookup returns CDR1 LNHDA and CDR2 SQIVND (reference sequence). After removal of 6 bases from V and 9 bases from J, the junction contained 8 bases not matched to a gene.